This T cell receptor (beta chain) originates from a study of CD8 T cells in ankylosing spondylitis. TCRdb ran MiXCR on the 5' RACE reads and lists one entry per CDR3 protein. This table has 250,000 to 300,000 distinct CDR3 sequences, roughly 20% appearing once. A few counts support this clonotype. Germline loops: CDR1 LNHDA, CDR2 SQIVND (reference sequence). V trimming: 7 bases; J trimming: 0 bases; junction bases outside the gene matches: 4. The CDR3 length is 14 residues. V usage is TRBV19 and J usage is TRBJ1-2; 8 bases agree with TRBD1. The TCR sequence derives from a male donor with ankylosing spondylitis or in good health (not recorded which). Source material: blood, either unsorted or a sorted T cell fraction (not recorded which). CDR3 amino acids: CASNPTGANYGYTF. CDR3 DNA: TGTGCCAGTAACCCGACAGGGGCTAACTATGGCTACACCTTC.